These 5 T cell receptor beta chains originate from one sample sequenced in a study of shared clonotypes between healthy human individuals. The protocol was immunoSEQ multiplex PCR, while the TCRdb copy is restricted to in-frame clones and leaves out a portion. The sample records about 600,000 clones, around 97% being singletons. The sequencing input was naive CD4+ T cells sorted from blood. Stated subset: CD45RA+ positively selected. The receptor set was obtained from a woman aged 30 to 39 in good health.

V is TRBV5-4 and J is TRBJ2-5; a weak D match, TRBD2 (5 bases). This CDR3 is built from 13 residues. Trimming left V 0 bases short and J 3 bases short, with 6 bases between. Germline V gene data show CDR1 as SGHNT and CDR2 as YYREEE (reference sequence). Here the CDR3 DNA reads TGTGCCAGCAGCTTGGAGAGGGAAGAGACCCAGTACTTC. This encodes CASSLEREETQYF.

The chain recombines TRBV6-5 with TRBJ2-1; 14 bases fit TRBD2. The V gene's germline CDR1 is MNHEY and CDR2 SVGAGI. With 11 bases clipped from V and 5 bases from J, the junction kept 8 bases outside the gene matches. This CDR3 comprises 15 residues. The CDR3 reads CAAGGTSGRNNEQFF. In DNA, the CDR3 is TGTGCCGCCGGGGGGACTAGCGGGAGAAACAATGAGCAGTTCTTC.

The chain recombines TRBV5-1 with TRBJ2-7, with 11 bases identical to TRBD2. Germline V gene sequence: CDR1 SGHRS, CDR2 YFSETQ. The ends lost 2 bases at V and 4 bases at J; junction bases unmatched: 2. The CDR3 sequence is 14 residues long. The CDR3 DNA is TGCGCCAGCAGCTTTACTAGCGGGAGATACGAGCAGTACTTC. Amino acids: CASSFTSGRYEQYF.

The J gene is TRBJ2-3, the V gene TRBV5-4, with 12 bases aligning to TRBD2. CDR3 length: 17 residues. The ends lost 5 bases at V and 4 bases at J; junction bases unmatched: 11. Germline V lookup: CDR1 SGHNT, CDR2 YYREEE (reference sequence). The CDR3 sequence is CASRAGSSGRVPDTQYF. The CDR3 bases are TGTGCCAGCAGGGCAGGGTCTAGCGGGAGGGTGCCAGATACGCAGTATTTT.

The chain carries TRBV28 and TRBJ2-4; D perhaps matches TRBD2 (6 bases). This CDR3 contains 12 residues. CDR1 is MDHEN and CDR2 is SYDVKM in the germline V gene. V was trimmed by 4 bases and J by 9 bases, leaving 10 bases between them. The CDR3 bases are TGTGCCAGCAGTTCTAGCGCCCGCATTCAGTACTTC. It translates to CASSSSARIQYF.